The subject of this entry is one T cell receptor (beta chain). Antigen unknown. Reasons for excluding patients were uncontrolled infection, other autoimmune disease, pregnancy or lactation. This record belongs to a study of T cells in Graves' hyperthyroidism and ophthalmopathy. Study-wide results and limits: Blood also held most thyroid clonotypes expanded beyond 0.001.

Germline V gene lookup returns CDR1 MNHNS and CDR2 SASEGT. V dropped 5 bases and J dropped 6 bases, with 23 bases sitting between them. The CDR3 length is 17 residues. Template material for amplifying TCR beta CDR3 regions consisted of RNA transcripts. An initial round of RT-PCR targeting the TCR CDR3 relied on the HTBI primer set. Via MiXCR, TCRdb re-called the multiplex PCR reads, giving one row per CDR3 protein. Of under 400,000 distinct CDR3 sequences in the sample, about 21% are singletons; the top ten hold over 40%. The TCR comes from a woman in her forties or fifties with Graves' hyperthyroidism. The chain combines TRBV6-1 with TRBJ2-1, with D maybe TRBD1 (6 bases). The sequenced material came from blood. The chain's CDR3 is CASSPLRIRGGGNEQFF. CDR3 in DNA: TGTGCCAGCAGTCCCCTACGAATACGAGGGGGTGGCAATGAGCAGTTCTTC.